This T cell receptor beta chain was captured by sequencing in a study of tumor-infiltrating lymphocytes in localized non-small cell lung cancer. Study summary: Patients included smokers and never-smokers with various histologies, some sampled after neoadjuvant chemotherapy.

This CDR3 spans 13 amino acids. Germline V CDR1 and CDR2: LGHNA, YSLEER. With 1 base removed from V and 6 bases from J, the gap between germline ends came to 10 bases. The assay was immunoSEQ multiplex PCR, and TCRdb's table has in-frame clones only and misses some. This sample has tens of thousands of clones, with around 85% found just once. Specimen: lung tumor tissue. This chain joins TRBV4-3 and TRBJ2-7; D is possibly TRBD2 (5 bases). This TCR was sampled from a human donor with non-small cell lung cancer. The CDR3 protein is CASSQARGGEQYF. CDR3 DNA sequence: TGCGCCAGCAGCCAAGCCCGGGGTGGCGAGCAGTACTTC.